This T cell receptor beta chain stems from a study of Ad26.COV2.S vaccination and SARS-CoV-2 variants. Study at large: Donor participated within the Ad26.COV2.S arm of the COV1001 trial. Donor got 5x10^10 or 1x10^11 viral particles of Ad26.COV2.S.

General study results and limits: Breadth and depth estimates from TCRs may understate total T cell responses.

Profiling relied on immunoSEQ multiplex PCR, and the TCRdb table lists in-frame clones only, not all of them. The data contain fewer than 800,000 clones, about 89% of them singletons. This CDR3 is built from 12 residues. Described treatment: approximately 18 received Ad26.COV2.S at low or high dose, single or two shots; about 5 received placebo; per-sample allocation not given. It was on day 63 after the first vaccine or placebo injection that samples were taken. To note about this clone: What it binds is not known.

The sequencing used peripheral blood, collected in a trial of Ad26.COV2.S vaccine versus placebo. V is TRBV12-2 and J is TRBJ1-1. TRBV12-2 is tagged as a pseudogene. The source of this sequence is a person between 18 and 60 years old who received the Ad26.COV2.S COVID-19 vaccine or a placebo. The CDR3 loop reads CASPLTGPEAFF. CDR3 nucleotide sequence: TGTGCAAGTCCCCTGACGGGCCCCGAAGCTTTCTTT.